This T cell receptor beta chain was captured in a study of regulatory T cells in long-lasting Graves disease. This clonotype showed up many times. Regarding time point: newly diagnosed GD, antithyroid drugs for less than 3 months. The TCR library was made from RNA that had been extracted from PBMCs in TRIzol. Graves' disease diagnosis used American Thyroid Association guidelines. Building of the TCR beta libraries involved iRepertoire HTBI primers and Arm-PCR of CDR3 regions. Each CDR3 protein gets one entry after TCRdb re-called the multiplex PCR reads with MiXCR. This sample has around 480,000 distinct CDR3 sequences, with under 20% found just once. The same sample was also used in a study of T cells in Graves' hyperthyroidism and ophthalmopathy. That source reports: Clinical symptoms, serum thyroxine and TRAb, thyroid ultrasound and orbital computed tomography were used for the diagnoses. Most thyroid-expanded clonotypes above 0.001 were also found in blood.

Sequenced material: peripheral blood mononuclear cells (PBMCs), taken at new diagnosis, from a patient treated with antithyroid drugs. This clonotype originated in a man in his forties with Graves disease.

CDR3 in DNA: TGTGCCAGCAGCTACCGGGCCAAAGGCTCACCCCTCCACTTT. This gives the protein CASSYRAKGSPLHF. The genes are TRBV7-8 and TRBJ1-6; D is unclear. This CDR3 is built from 14 residues. The germline V gene has CDR1 SGHVS and CDR2 FQNEAQ. Trimming took 4 bases from V and 10 from J, leaving 14 bases between them.